The 26 T cell receptor beta chains below all came from one sample that was sequenced in a study. MiXCR, applied by TCRdb to the 5' RACE reads, yields one record per CDR3 protein. This table has 8,400 or so distinct CDR3 sequences, 60% appearing once. Sequencing was performed on tumor-infiltrating memory CD4+ T cells sorted from the breast tumor. As to subset: memory CD4+ T cells, CD4+CD45RO+CD25-. The receptor source for this set is a female donor with breast cancer.

This clonotype was seen a single time. The gene calls are TRBV24-1 and TRBJ1-5, with a weak D call TRBD1 (6 bases). The CDR3 has 16 residues. The V gene lost 2 bases and the J gene lost 4 bases, with 14 bases spanning the gap. Germline CDR1 KGHDR, CDR2 SFDVKD. The CDR3 DNA reads TGTGCCACCAGTGATTCACGGCAGGGGTGGAATCAGCCCCAGCATTTT. It codes for CATSDSRQGWNQPQHF.

The chain recombines TRBV12-3 or TRBV12-4 with TRBJ2-1, with TRBD2 matching 11 bases. Germline trimming cut 2 bases from V and 8 bases from J; bases unmatched to any gene: 11. There are 17 residues in the CDR3. The CDR3 nucleotides are TGTGCCAGCAGTTTACGGGGACTAGCGGATTCTTCCGATGAGCAGTTCTTC. Residues: CASSLRGLADSSDEQFF.

This clonotype was detected only a few times. This rearrangement joins TRBV5-6 to TRBJ2-7; the D gene is possibly TRBD1 (5 bases). V was cut by 4 bases and J by 0 bases, with 8 bases left in between. This CDR3 spans 13 amino acids. Germline V gene sequence: CDR1 SGHDT, CDR2 YYEEEE. The CDR3 sequence: CASSDSRSYEQYF. DNA for the CDR3: TGTGCCAGCAGCGACAGCCGCTCCTACGAGCAGTACTTC.

The gene calls are TRBV12-3 or TRBV12-4 and TRBJ1-5; no firm D call. V was pared by 4 bases and J by 5 bases, with 9 bases between. This CDR3 is built from 13 residues. CDR3 residues: CASSYTGDQPQHF. CDR3 nucleotides: TGTGCCAGCAGTTACACTGGGGATCAGCCCCAGCATTTT.

By share, this clonotype counts as medium-sized. The CDR3 sequence is CASSQEGLRATGKNTGELFF. The CDR3, as DNA: TGCGCCAGCAGCCAAGAGGGTCTAAGGGCGACAGGGAAGAACACCGGGGAGCTGTTTTTT. V and J are TRBV4-1 and TRBJ2-2, with 7 bases lining up with TRBD1. The trim removed 0 bases at V and 1 base at J, leaving 14 bases unmatched. The CDR3 is made up of 20 amino acids. The germline CDR1 and CDR2 sequences are MGHRA and YSYEKL.

About this clonotype itself: A junction boundary mismatches the germline segment, possibly from a read error. The rearrangement links TRBV4-1 to TRBJ1-1, with a tentative D call TRBD1 (6 bases). This CDR3 has 15 residues. Germline loops: CDR1 MGHRA, CDR2 YSYEKL. CDR3 in amino acids: CASSYTGFVNTEAYF. CDR3 nucleotide sequence: TGCGCCAGCAGCTACACAGGGTTCGTGAACACTGAAGCTTACTTT.

In this sample, this clonotype turned up a few times. The chain couples TRBV6-5 to TRBJ1-6; D uncertain. CDR1 MNHEY and CDR2 SVGAGI come from the germline V gene. V shed 3 bases and J shed 9 bases, with 6 bases lying between them. This CDR3 spans 12 amino acids. Here the CDR3 DNA reads TGTGCCAGCAGTTATCCAGGTTCACCCCTCCACTTT. Protein: CASSYPGSPLHF.

The chain combines TRBV9 with TRBJ2-1, with TRBD2 matching over 8 bases. V dropped 7 bases and J dropped 9; count of bases not matched to a gene: 3. CDR3 length equals 11 residues. The germline gives CDR1 SGDLS, CDR2 YYNGEE. The CDR3 sequence is CASEAGGEQFF. CDR3 nucleotide sequence: TGTGCCAGCGAGGCGGGAGGTGAGCAGTTCTTC.

The chain joins TRBV15 to TRBJ2-7; a possible D gene is TRBD1 (6 bases). Trimming pared 0 bases from V and 7 bases from J, leaving 10 bases between. The CDR3 runs 13 residues. The germline V gene encodes CDR1 LNHNV and CDR2 YYDKDF (reference sequence). The CDR3 nucleotides read TGTGCCACCAGCAGAGATTTAGGACAGGAGCAGTACTTC. Protein sequence: CATSRDLGQEQYF.

The chain couples TRBV7-3 to TRBJ2-3; 12 nucleotides line up with TRBD2. From germline, CDR1 is SGHTA and CDR2 FQGTGA. With 5 bases clipped from V and 4 bases from J, the junction kept 10 bases outside the gene matches. The CDR3 runs 17 residues. The CDR3 DNA is TGTGCCAGCAGCCCGATCTCCCTAGCGGGGGGGCCAGATACGCAGTATTTT. Residues: CASSPISLAGGPDTQYF.

This clonotype was counted a few times. The chain joins TRBV7-8 to TRBJ1-5; D is uncertain. V lost 6 bases and J lost 7, with 13 bases in between. The V gene's germline CDR1 is SGHVS and CDR2 FQNEAQ. The CDR3 loop spans 13 amino acids. CDR3 coding DNA: TGTGCCAGCAGGTGGTCAGAGGGACAGCCCCAGCATTTT. Its translation is CASRWSEGQPQHF.

The rearrangement uses TRBV29-1 and TRBJ1-2; D gene ambiguous. The germline V and J ends were trimmed by 5 bases and 2 bases, with 9 bases remaining between them. CDR3 size: 12 residues. The germline V gene has CDR1 SQVTM and CDR2 ANQGSEA. The CDR3 protein is CSVTSPNYGYTF. Written as DNA, the CDR3 is TGCAGCGTTACTTCACCCAACTATGGCTACACCTTC.

The chain joins TRBV20-1 to TRBJ2-1; D may be TRBD2 (5 bases). Trimming pared 0 bases from V and 0 bases from J, leaving 12 bases between. The CDR3 loop spans 16 amino acids. The germline CDR1 and CDR2 sequences are DFQATT and SNEGSKA (reference sequence). The CDR3 DNA follows: TGCAGTGCTAGAGATGTGGGGAGTAGCTCCTACAATGAGCAGTTCTTC. Translating it yields CSARDVGSSSYNEQFF.

This rearrangement joins TRBV28 to TRBJ2-2; D tentatively fits TRBD1 or TRBD2 (5 bases each). This CDR3 contains 15 residues. V lost 5 bases, J lost 4 bases, and 14 bases lay in between. Germline V CDR1 and CDR2: MDHEN, SYDVKM. CDR3 amino acids: CASSEPTGRTGELFF. In DNA form, the CDR3 reads TGTGCCAGCAGTGAACCGACGGGGCGCACCGGGGAGCTGTTTTTT.

The chain couples TRBV4-3 to TRBJ2-2; tentative D call: TRBD2 (7 bases). The V gene's germline CDR1 is LGHNA and CDR2 YSLEER. Between the trimmed V and J ends, which lost 5 bases and 6 bases, there was a span of 16 bases. The CDR3 is 15 residues long. The CDR3 here is CASSKGGRVAGELFF. CDR3 bases: TGCGCCAGCAGCAAAGGGGGGAGGGTCGCCGGGGAGCTGTTTTTT.

The CDR3 DNA is TGTGCCTGGAGAATTTCTACTGCCGGCTACACCTTC. Translating gives CAWRISTAGYTF. This rearrangement joins TRBV30 to TRBJ1-2; unclear D gene. Germline-derived CDR1 and CDR2 are GTSNPN and SVGIG (reference sequence). This CDR3 has 12 residues. Trimming shortened V by 3 bases and J by 8 bases, and 13 bases separated the two germline ends.

This clonotype is termed large. The chain carries TRBV7-8 and TRBJ2-1; no clear D. This CDR3 is 11 amino acids long. CDR1 and CDR2 (germline): SGHVS, FQNEAQ. V lost 5 bases and J lost 8, with 7 bases in between. As DNA, the CDR3 is TGTGCCAGCAGCGTTAGTGATGAGCAGTTCTTC. It translates to CASSVSDEQFF.

This clonotype was seen a handful of times. This chain connects TRBV7-9 to TRBJ2-5; TRBD2 is a possible D gene (6 bases). V was shortened by 5 bases and J by 4 bases, with 14 bases between the two germline ends. The germline V gene encodes CDR1 SEHNR and CDR2 FQNEAQ (reference sequence). CDR3 size: 14 residues. The CDR3 sequence: CASSGRGLGETQYF. CDR3 bases: TGTGCCAGCAGCGGCCGGGGGTTGGGAGAGACCCAGTACTTC.

With regard to this clonotype: Because the CDR3 is missing its conserved closing phenylalanine or tryptophan, this is likely a read error. The rearrangement links TRBV5-1 to TRBJ2-2; tentative D call: TRBD2 (6 bases). Germline CDR1 SGHRS, CDR2 YFSETQ. The CDR3 totals 14 residues. V was clipped by 4 bases and J by 8 bases, with 15 bases between them. The CDR3 reads CASSPSTSMGELFL. The CDR3, as DNA: TGCGCCAGCAGCCCATCGACTAGTATGGGGGAGCTGTTTCTT.

With regard to this clonotype: The CDR3 does not close with the conserved phenylalanine or tryptophan, likely indicating a read error. The chain recombines TRBV11-1 with TRBJ2-7, with no clear D. The ends were cut back, 5 bases at V and 1 base at J, with 9 bases in the middle. The CDR3 is 13 residues long. Germline CDR1 SGHAT, CDR2 FQDESV (reference sequence). This CDR3 is CASSPGGSYEQYS. The CDR3 region has the DNA TGTGCCAGCAGCCCGGGCGGATCCTACGAGCAGTACTCC.

The chain combines TRBV29-1 with TRBJ1-6; tentative D call: TRBD1 (5 bases). V was pared by 5 bases and J by 6 bases, with 14 bases between. Per the germline V gene, CDR1 is SQVTM and CDR2 is ANQGSEA. The length of the CDR3 is 14 residues. CDR3 nucleotides: TGCAGCGTTATCGCAGGGCTAAGTAATTCACCCCTCCACTTT. Protein product: CSVIAGLSNSPLHF.

The V call is TRBV28, the J call TRBJ1-1, with D hard to call. V was trimmed by 5 bases and J by 2 bases, leaving 9 bases between them. Germline CDR1 reads MDHEN; CDR2 reads SYDVKM. This CDR3 has 13 residues. CDR3 in amino acids: CASSRTSNTEAFF. CDR3 nucleotides: TGTGCCAGCAGTCGCACCAGTAACACTGAAGCTTTCTTT.

The rearrangement links TRBV20-1 to TRBJ1-6, with D perhaps matching TRBD1 (6 bases). CDR3 length: 14 amino acids. V was clipped by 1 base and J by 4 bases, with 8 bases between them. Germline V gene lookup returns CDR1 DFQATT and CDR2 SNEGSKA (reference sequence). DNA of the CDR3: TGCAGTGCTAGAGGGACAGATTATAATTCACCCCTCCACTTT. It translates to CSARGTDYNSPLHF.

This clonotype was seen a few times. The chain recombines TRBV11-2 with TRBJ2-2; D uncertain. V lost 5 bases and J 4 bases, leaving 17 bases between the germline ends. CDR3 length equals 16 residues. Germline-derived CDR1 and CDR2 are SGHAT and FQNNGV. Here the CDR3 DNA reads TGTGCCAGCAGCGAGAAGGTGACACGAACCACCGGGGAGCTGTTTTTT. Translation gives CASSEKVTRTTGELFF.

This chain joins TRBV12-3 or TRBV12-4 and TRBJ1-1, with D perhaps TRBD1 (5 bases). V lost 5 bases and J 7 bases, leaving 8 bases between the germline ends. The CDR3 spans 11 residues. In nucleotides, the CDR3 is TGTGCCAGCAGTCGCGACAGTGAAGCTTTCTTT. The encoded protein is CASSRDSEAFF.

The rearrangement links TRBV20-1 to TRBJ2-3; TRBD2 agrees at 7 bases. The CDR3 spans 15 residues. After removal of 3 bases from V and 5 bases from J, the junction contained 11 bases not matched to a gene. Germline assignment: CDR1 DFQATT and CDR2 SNEGSKA (reference sequence). The CDR3 DNA is TGCAGTGCTAGGAATAGCGCGGGAGTGGAAGATACGCAGTATTTT. Amino acid sequence: CSARNSAGVEDTQYF.